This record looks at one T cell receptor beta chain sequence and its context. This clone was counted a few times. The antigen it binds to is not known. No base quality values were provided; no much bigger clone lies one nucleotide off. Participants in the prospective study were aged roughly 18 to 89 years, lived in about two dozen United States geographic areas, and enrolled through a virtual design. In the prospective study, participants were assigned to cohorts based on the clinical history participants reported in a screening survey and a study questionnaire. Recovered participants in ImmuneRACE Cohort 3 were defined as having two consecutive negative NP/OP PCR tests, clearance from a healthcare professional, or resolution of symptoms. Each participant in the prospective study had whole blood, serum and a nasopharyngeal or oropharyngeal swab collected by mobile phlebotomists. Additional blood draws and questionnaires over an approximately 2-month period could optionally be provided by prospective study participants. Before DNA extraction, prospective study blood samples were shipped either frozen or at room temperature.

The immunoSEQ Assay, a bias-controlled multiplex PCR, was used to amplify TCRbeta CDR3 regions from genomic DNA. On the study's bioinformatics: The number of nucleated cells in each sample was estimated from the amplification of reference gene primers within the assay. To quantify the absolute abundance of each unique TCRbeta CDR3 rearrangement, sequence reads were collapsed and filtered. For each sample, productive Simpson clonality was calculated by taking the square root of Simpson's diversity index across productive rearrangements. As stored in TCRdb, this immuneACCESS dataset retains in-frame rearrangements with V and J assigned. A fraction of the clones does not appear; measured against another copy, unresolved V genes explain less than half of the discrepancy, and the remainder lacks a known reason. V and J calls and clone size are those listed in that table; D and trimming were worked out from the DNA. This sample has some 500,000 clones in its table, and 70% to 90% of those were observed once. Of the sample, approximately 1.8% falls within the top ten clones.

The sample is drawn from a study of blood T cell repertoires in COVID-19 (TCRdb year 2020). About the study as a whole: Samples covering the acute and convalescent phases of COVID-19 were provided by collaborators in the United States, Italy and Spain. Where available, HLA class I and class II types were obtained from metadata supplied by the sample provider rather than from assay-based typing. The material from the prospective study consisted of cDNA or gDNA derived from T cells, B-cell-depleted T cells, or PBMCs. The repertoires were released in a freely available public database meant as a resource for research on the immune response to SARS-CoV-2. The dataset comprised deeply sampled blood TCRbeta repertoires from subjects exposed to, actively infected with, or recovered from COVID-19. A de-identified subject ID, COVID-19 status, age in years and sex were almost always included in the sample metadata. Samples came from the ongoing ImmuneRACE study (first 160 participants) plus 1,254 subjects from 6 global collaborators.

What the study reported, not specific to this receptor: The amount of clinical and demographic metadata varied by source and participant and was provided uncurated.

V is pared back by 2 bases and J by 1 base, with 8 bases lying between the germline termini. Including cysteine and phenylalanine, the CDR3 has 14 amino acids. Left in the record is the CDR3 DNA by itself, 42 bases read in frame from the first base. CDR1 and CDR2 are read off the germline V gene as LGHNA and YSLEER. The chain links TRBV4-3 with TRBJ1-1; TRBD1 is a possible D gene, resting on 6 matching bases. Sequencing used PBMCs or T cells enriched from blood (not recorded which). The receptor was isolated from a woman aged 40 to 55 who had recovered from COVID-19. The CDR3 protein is CASSQLQGNTEAFF. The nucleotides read TGCGCCAGCAGCCAACTACAGGGGAACACTGAAGCTTTCTTT.